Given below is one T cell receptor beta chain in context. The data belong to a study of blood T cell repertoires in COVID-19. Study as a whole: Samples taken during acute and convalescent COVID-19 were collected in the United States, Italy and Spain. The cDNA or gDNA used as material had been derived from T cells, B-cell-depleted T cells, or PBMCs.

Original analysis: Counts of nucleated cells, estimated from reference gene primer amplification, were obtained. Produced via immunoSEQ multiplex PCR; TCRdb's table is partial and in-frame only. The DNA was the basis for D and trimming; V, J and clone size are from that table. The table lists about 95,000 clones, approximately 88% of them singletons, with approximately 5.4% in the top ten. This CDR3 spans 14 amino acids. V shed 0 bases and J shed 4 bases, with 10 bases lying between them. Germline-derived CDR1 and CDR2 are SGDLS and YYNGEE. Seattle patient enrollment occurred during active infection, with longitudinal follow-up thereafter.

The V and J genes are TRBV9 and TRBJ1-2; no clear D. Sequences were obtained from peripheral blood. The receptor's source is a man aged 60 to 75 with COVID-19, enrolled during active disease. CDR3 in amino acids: CASSVELGGYGYTF. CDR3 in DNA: TGTGCCAGCAGCGTAGAGTTAGGCGGCTATGGCTACACCTTC.